The clone carrying this TCR beta chain has only a few counts. This specimen comes from a study of T cells in Graves' hyperthyroidism and ophthalmopathy. Overall study: At the time of initial diagnosis and before any treatment, peripheral blood was collected.

TCR beta CDR3 sequences were amplified from RNA transcripts. The TCR CDR3 first-round RT-PCR relied on the HTBI primer set. TCRdb reprocessed the multiplex PCR reads via MiXCR and lists one record per CDR3 protein. The sample yields 700,000 or so distinct CDR3 sequences, roughly 15% seen once. Germline CDR1 is LGHNT and CDR2 is FRNRAP. Trimming took off 0 bases at V and 6 bases at J, with 15 bases between the two ends. The CDR3 is made up of 15 amino acids. The sequence was collected from a man aged 18 to 30 with Graves' hyperthyroidism. The chain links TRBV12-5 to TRBJ2-7; a weak D match, TRBD1 (6 bases). What was sequenced was blood. CDR3 in amino acids: CASGLVLGNRVEQYF. Written as DNA, the CDR3 is TGTGCTAGTGGTTTGGTACTAGGGAACAGGGTCGAGCAGTACTTC.